This entry describes one T cell receptor (beta chain). Its matching antigen is unknown. This sample was taken from a study of cytomegalovirus exposure and HLA in healthy donors. General observations from the study: Compared with the roughly 700-donor mean, an Asian-associated ancestry cluster reportedly had fewer N-insertions, according to a later analysis. Later analysis found that TCR beta chains associated with HLA were more clonally expanded than other, equally common chains. An observed cluster of highly shared sequence variants was recorded as a likely sequencing artifact.

Primers for the PCR totalled 60 Vbeta and 13 Jbeta. Profiling relied on immunoSEQ multiplex PCR, and the TCRdb table lists in-frame clones only, not all of them. The sample consists of roughly 160,000 clones, more than 70% of them appearing once. V lost 2 bases, J lost 5 bases, and 4 bases stayed unmatched. There are 14 residues in the CDR3. Germline assignment: CDR1 SQVTM and CDR2 ANQGSEA. Each of the donors was a healthy bone marrow donor. The sequenced sample consisted of PBMCs. The V and J genes are TRBV29-1 and TRBJ2-3, with TRBD2 identical over 10 bases. The origin of this receptor is a man aged 60 to 75 in good health and CMV-seronegative. CDR3 sequence reads: CSVEQGLARDTQYF. In DNA form, the CDR3 reads TGCAGCGTTGAACAGGGACTAGCGAGAGATACGCAGTATTTT.